Below are 22 T cell receptor beta chains sequenced from a single sample in a study of T cells in Graves' hyperthyroidism and ophthalmopathy. Researchers amplified the TCR beta CDR3 regions from RNA transcripts. The HTBI set primed first-round TCR CDR3 RT-PCR. From the multiplex PCR reads, TCRdb called clonotypes with MiXCR, one entry per CDR3 protein. The sample has around 300,000 distinct CDR3 sequences; around 22% are singletons. Input material: blood. Receptor source: a man younger than 40 with Graves' ophthalmopathy.

CDR3 in DNA: TGTGCCAGCTCCCACGAGGGGTCGTACAATGAGCAGTTCTTC. Translation gives CASSHEGSYNEQFF. This chain links TRBV18 with TRBJ2-1, with D perhaps matching TRBD1 or TRBD2 (5 bases each). CDR1 is KGHSH, CDR2 LQKENI, per germline. Trimming removed 6 bases from V and 4 bases from J, with 13 bases in between. There are 14 residues in the CDR3. The full variable domain, its missing parts supplied by reference TRBV18 and TRBJ2-1, is NAGVMQNPRHLVRRRGQEARLRCSPMKGHSHVYWYRQLPEEGLKFMVYLQKENIIDESGMPKERFSAEFPKEGPSILRIQQVVRGDSAAYFCASSHEGSYNEQFFGPGTRLTVL.

The chain carries TRBV25-1 and TRBJ1-1, with D unresolved. From germline, CDR1 is MGHDK and CDR2 SYGVNS. V gave up 3 bases and J gave up 4 bases, with 9 bases separating them. This CDR3 comprises 13 residues. CDR3: CASSDDRTTEAFF. The CDR3 coding sequence is TGTGCCAGCAGTGATGATCGAACCACTGAAGCTTTCTTT.

At least ten counts were recorded for this clonotype. The CDR3, as DNA: TGTGCAAGCGCCGAGCTTAGCTCCTATAATTCACCCCTCCACTTT. It translates to CASAELSSYNSPLHF. V and J are TRBV28 and TRBJ1-6; D remains ambiguous. This CDR3 region has 15 residues. Germline CDR1 reads MDHEN; CDR2 reads SYDVKM.

At least ten counts were recorded for this clonotype. This chain joins TRBV28 and TRBJ2-1; maybe TRBD2 (6 bases). Germline lookup yields CDR1 MDHEN and CDR2 SYDVKM. The CDR3 spans 17 residues. The germline V and J ends were trimmed by 3 bases and 4 bases, with 19 bases remaining between them. The CDR3 region is CASSFLPTSGRYNEQFF. Written as DNA, the CDR3 is TGTGCCAGCAGTTTCCTACCAACAAGCGGGCGTTACAATGAGCAGTTCTTC.

This clonotype turned up a few times. This rearrangement joins TRBV20-1 to TRBJ2-7; TRBD2 matches 9 bases. V shed 5 bases, J shed 5 bases, and the junction held 22 bases outside the gene matches. The germline V gene encodes CDR1 DFQATT and CDR2 SNEGSKA (reference sequence). The CDR3 sequence is 18 residues long. CDR3 in amino acids: CSAPRHGGRVPSEHEQYF. CDR3 DNA: TGCAGTGCTCCACGGCACGGCGGGAGGGTTCCGTCCGAACACGAGCAGTACTTC.

This chain connects TRBV11-2 to TRBJ2-2; D not certain. The CDR3 spans 14 residues. The V end was cut by 4 bases, the J end by 5 bases, with 11 bases between. CDR1 is SGHAT, CDR2 FQNNGV, per germline. The CDR3 spells CASSSGLVTGELFF. As DNA, the CDR3 is TGTGCCAGCAGCTCGGGTCTCGTTACCGGGGAGCTGTTTTTT.

This clonotype was seen repeatedly, ten times or more. The V gene is TRBV11-2, the J gene TRBJ2-7; D not resolved. With 0 bases removed from V and 3 bases from J, the gap between germline ends came to 6 bases. This CDR3 is built from 13 residues. The germline gives CDR1 SGHAT, CDR2 FQNNGV. The CDR3 spells CASSLELNYEQYF. The CDR3 coding sequence is TGTGCCAGCAGCTTAGAACTAAACTACGAGCAGTACTTC.

This clonotype was observed a few times. This sequence joins TRBV10-3 and TRBJ1-5; TRBD1 is a possible D gene (6 bases). Trimming removed 5 bases from V and 4 bases from J, with 12 bases in between. The CDR3 is 14 amino acids. Germline-derived CDR1 and CDR2 are ENHRY and SYGVKD. CDR3 loop: CAISKQGENQPQHF. The DNA of the CDR3 is TGTGCCATCAGTAAACAGGGCGAGAATCAGCCCCAGCATTTT.

This clonotype was seen a few times. The chain uses TRBV7-2 and TRBJ1-4; TRBD1 aligns across 10 bases. The CDR3 has 15 amino acids. The V and J ends lost 1 base and 8 bases, in that order; junction bases with no gene match: 4. Looked up from germline, CDR1 is SGHTA and CDR2 is FQGNSA. CDR3 nucleotides: TGTGCCAGCAGCTTAGGGGGACAGGGGAAAGAAAAACTGTTTTTT. Protein: CASSLGGQGKEKLFF.

This chain joins TRBV12-3 or TRBV12-4 and TRBJ1-1; D might be TRBD1 (5 bases). The CDR3 contains 13 residues. Trimming stripped 4 bases from V and 7 bases from J, with 13 bases between. The CDR3 DNA sequence: TGTGCCAGCAGTTCCGGGGCTGGAGATGAAGCTTTCTTT. Translation gives CASSSGAGDEAFF.

This clonotype was observed once. The chain uses TRBV4-2 and TRBJ1-6; no clear D. Germline assignment: CDR1 LGHNA and CDR2 YNFKEQ. This CDR3 has 17 residues. V was cut by 3 bases and J by 5 bases, with 17 bases left in between. In DNA form, the CDR3 reads TGTGCCAGCAGCCAGCACCAGGCATCTAGGGATAATTCACCCCTCCACTTT. Translated: CASSQHQASRDNSPLHF.

The V and J genes are TRBV6-1 and TRBJ1-5; D may be TRBD1 (6 bases). Trimming stripped 8 bases from V and 7 bases from J, with 15 bases between. Germline V lookup: CDR1 MNHNS, CDR2 SASEGT. This CDR3 is built from 13 residues. Written as DNA, the CDR3 is TGTGCCAGCGAGGAAGGGGGGGGGCAGCCCCAGCATTTT. Amino acid sequence: CASEEGGGQPQHF.

As concerns this clonotype: One end of the junction varies from germline; a read error may be responsible. This sequence joins TRBV5-1 and TRBJ2-7; D gene uncertain. Germline V gene sequence: CDR1 SGHRS, CDR2 YFSETQ. The CDR3 extends over 13 amino acids. The CDR3 here is CAGSLADSYEQYF. In nucleotides, the CDR3 is TGCGCCGGCAGCTTGGCCGATTCCTACGAGCAGTACTTC.

This clonotype has only a few counts. The chain links TRBV28 to TRBJ2-5; weak D call: TRBD1 (6 bases). This CDR3 comprises 14 residues. The V gene lost 6 bases and the J gene lost 0 bases, with 11 bases spanning the gap. CDR1 is MDHEN, CDR2 SYDVKM, per germline. CDR3 region: CASRNTGYQETQYF. The CDR3 DNA reads as TGTGCCAGCAGAAATACAGGGTACCAAGAGACCCAGTACTTC.

The table lists this clonotype with a few counts. This chain links TRBV11-2 with TRBJ1-1, with D possibly matching TRBD1 (5 bases). The CDR3 length is 16 residues. Germline V gene lookup returns CDR1 SGHAT and CDR2 FQNNGV. Trimming took 6 bases from V and 0 from J, leaving 17 bases between them. CDR3 in DNA: TGTGCCAGCAGGAGCGGTCGAGGGACCTTGAACACTGAAGCTTTCTTT. It specifies CASRSGRGTLNTEAFF.

Only a few counts were recorded for this clonotype. This CDR3 reads CATGLRGGYGYTF. Here the CDR3 DNA reads TGTGCCACCGGACTCAGGGGGGGATACGGCTACACCTTC. This chain uses TRBV28 with TRBJ1-2; 7 positions match TRBD1. The length of the CDR3 is 13 residues. CDR1 is MDHEN, CDR2 SYDVKM, per germline. The junction had 13 bases not matched to a gene; V was cut back by 10 bases and J by 8 bases.

This clonotype was detected ten times or more. The chain uses TRBV2 and TRBJ1-2; D is uncertain. V lost 8 bases and J 8 bases, leaving 15 bases between the germline ends. Per the germline V gene, CDR1 is SNHLY and CDR2 is FYNNEI. The CDR3 spans 12 residues. CDR3 DNA sequence: TGTGCCAGCTGGGCGGGAACGCGAGGCTACACCTTC. Its translation is CASWAGTRGYTF.

This clonotype was found a few times. This rearrangement joins TRBV5-8 to TRBJ2-6; 10 nucleotides match TRBD2. CDR3 length: 17 residues. CDR1 SGHTS and CDR2 YDEGEE come from the germline V gene. V shed 2 bases, J shed 2 bases, and the junction held 4 bases outside the gene matches. The CDR3 nucleotides read TGTGCCAGCAGCTTTACTAGCGGGACGGCTGGGGCCAACGTCCTGACTTTC. Amino acid sequence: CASSFTSGTAGANVLTF.

This clonotype was counted between two and nine times. The J gene is TRBJ2-2, the V gene TRBV6-1; possibly TRBD1 for D (5 bases). The CDR3 is 14 residues long. From germline, CDR1 is MNHNS and CDR2 SASEGT. V was shortened by 2 bases and J by 3 bases, with 7 bases between the two germline ends. The CDR3 DNA is TGTGCCAGCAGTGAAAGGGGTGACACCGGGGAGCTGTTTTTT. Protein sequence: CASSERGDTGELFF.

J is TRBJ2-3 and V is TRBV24-1, with TRBD1 matching 7 bases. The CDR3 is 16 amino acids. CDR1 and CDR2 from the germline V gene are KGHDR and SFDVKD. Germline trimming cut 3 bases from V and 6 bases from J; bases unmatched to any gene: 11. Here the CDR3 reads CATSDIDRETGDTQYF. The CDR3 nucleotides read TGTGCCACCAGTGATATAGACAGGGAGACAGGGGATACGCAGTATTTT.

In its sample, this clonotype was seen many times. V is TRBV2 and J is TRBJ2-7; no clear D gene. CDR1 and CDR2 from the germline V gene are SNHLY and FYNNEI. The CDR3 is made up of 13 amino acids. With 6 bases removed from V and 0 bases from J, the gap between germline ends came to 9 bases. The CDR3 DNA is TGTGCCAGCAGCCCTGTTGGCTCCTACGAGCAGTACTTC. Amino acid sequence: CASSPVGSYEQYF.

This clonotype has a handful of counts. This chain uses TRBV19 with TRBJ1-1; 9 bases fit TRBD1. The CDR3 is 16 amino acids. Trimming removed 4 bases from V and 3 bases from J; junction bases left unmatched: 9. Germline V gene sequence: CDR1 LNHDA, CDR2 SQIVND (reference sequence). CDR3 DNA: TGTGCCAGTAGTACGGGGACAGGGCGACGGTACACTGAAGCTTTCTTT. As protein: CASSTGTGRRYTEAFF.